This T cell receptor beta chain was captured in a study of shared clonotypes between healthy human individuals. Findings and caveats of the study: Limited genetic and exposure-history diversity came from having few donors.

V was cut by 7 bases and J by 5 bases, with 18 bases left in between. The germline V gene encodes CDR1 ENHRY and CDR2 SYGVKD. The CDR3 runs to 15 residues. None of the donors, who were healthy HIV-negative adults, had recently had acute infections or vaccinations. As for this clone: The antigen is unknown.

Generated by immunoSEQ multiplex PCR, the TCRdb table keeps only in-frame clones and is missing some. This sample has roughly 2.5 million clones, with roughly nine tenths found just once. The TCR sequence derives from a man younger than 35 in good health. The chain carries TRBV10-3 and TRBJ2-1; perhaps TRBD1 as D (8 bases). The sequencing sample was made of naive CD4+ T cells sorted from blood. Subset meaning: CD45RA+ positively selected. CDR3 protein: CAINEQGGLNNEQFF. The CDR3 DNA is TGTGCCATCAACGAACAGGGGGGGCTAAACAATGAGCAGTTCTTC.